This T cell receptor beta chain was recorded in a study of blood T cell repertoires in COVID-19. Study-wide background: Acute and convalescent COVID-19 samples came from the United States, Italy and Spain.

J was trimmed by 4 bases and V by 1 base; bases with no gene match: 7. This CDR3 has 17 residues. The germline CDR1 and CDR2 sequences are SGHTA and FQGNSA. The table came from immunoSEQ multiplex PCR; TCRdb's copy has only in-frame clones and leaves some out. The repertoire holds approximately 290,000 clones, with approximately 90% as singletons. The sequence was collected from a woman aged 25 to 39 with COVID-19, enrolled during active disease. The chain recombines TRBV7-2 with TRBJ2-3; 11 positions agree with TRBD2. Input material: peripheral blood. This CDR3 reads CASSLGGLAGGPDTQYF. DNA of the CDR3: TGTGCCAGCAGCTTAGGGGGGCTAGCGGGAGGACCAGATACGCAGTATTTT.